This T cell receptor beta chain comes out of a study of cytomegalovirus exposure and HLA in healthy donors. This clone was counted a few times. PCR primers comprised 60 Vbeta and 13 Jbeta primers. Assay used: immunoSEQ multiplex PCR; TCRdb lists only in-frame clones, some missing. The sample holds about 180,000 clones, around 76% seen once. Specimen: PBMCs. This clonotype was obtained from a man aged 35-49 years in good health and CMV-seronegative.

The DNA of the CDR3 is TGTGCCAGCAGTGAAACGACTAGCGGGAGAGAGACCCAGTACTTC. Translation: CASSETTSGRETQYF. J is TRBJ2-5 and V is TRBV6-1; 12 nucleotides match TRBD2. Germline trimming cut 2 bases from V and 4 bases from J; bases unmatched to any gene: 2. CDR1 and CDR2 (germline): MNHNS, SASEGT. The CDR3 runs to 15 residues.